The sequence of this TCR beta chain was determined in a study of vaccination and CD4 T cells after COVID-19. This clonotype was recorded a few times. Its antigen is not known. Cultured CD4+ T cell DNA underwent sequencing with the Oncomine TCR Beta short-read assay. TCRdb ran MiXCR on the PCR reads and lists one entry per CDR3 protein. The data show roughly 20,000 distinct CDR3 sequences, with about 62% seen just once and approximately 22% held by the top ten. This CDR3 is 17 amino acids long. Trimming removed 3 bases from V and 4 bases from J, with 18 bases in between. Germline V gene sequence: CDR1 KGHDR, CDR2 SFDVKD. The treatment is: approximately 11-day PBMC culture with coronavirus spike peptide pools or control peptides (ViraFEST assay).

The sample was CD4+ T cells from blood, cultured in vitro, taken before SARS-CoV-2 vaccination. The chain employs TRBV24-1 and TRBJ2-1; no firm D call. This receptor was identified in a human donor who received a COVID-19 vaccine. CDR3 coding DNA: TGTGCCACCAGTGATACCATCGACGGTCCTCAATACAATGAGCAGTTCTTC. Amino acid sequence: CATSDTIDGPQYNEQFF.